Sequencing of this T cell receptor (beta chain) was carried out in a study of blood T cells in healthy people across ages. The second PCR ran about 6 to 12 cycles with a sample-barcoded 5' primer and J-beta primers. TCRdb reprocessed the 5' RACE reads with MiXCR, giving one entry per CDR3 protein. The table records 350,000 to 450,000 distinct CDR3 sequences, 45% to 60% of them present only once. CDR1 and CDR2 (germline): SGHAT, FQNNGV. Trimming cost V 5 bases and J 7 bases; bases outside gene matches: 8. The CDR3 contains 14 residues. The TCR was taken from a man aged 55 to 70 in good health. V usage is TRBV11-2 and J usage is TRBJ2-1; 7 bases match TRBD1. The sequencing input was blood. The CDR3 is CASSHADRWNEQFF. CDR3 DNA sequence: TGTGCCAGCAGCCACGCGGACAGGTGGAATGAGCAGTTCTTC.